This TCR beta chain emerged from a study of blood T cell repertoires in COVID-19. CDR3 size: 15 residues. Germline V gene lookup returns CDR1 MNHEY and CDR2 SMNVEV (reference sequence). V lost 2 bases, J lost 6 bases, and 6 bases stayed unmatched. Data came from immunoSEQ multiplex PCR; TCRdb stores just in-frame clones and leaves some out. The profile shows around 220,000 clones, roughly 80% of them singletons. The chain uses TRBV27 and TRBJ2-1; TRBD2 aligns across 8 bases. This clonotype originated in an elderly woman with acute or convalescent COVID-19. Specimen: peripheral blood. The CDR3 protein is CASSLPAGASNEQFF. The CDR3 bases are TGTGCCAGCAGTTTACCAGCGGGAGCTTCCAATGAGCAGTTCTTC.